A selection of T cell receptor beta chains follows, all from one sample in a study of blood T cell repertoires in COVID-19. Profiled with immunoSEQ multiplex PCR; TCRdb holds only in-frame clones, not every one. The sample carries about 300,000 clones, approximately 86% recorded once. Sequenced sample: peripheral blood. These receptors all come from a man in his sixties or seventies with acute or convalescent COVID-19. Each CDR3 is given with its conserved first and last residue. D genes are given only for firm matches. Clone size is not always given. Where it is, it says once, few, many or a class for expanded clones.

v_gene	abundance	j_gene	d_gene	CDR3aa	CDR3nt
TRBV5-1	few	TRBJ1-6	TRBD1	CASSVGTENSPLHF	TGCGCCAGCAGCGTCGGGACAGAGAATTCACCCCTCCACTTT
TRBV6-1	NA	TRBJ1-1	NA	CASSESSGVEAFF	TGTGCCAGCAGTGAAAGTTCGGGGGTTGAAGCTTTCTTT
TRBV19	NA	TRBJ1-5	TRBD1	CASSKDRALNQPQHF	TGTGCCAGTTCGAAGGACAGGGCCCTCAATCAGCCCCAGCATTTT
TRBV9	NA	TRBJ2-5	TRBD1	CASSPRPLDRLYQETQYF	TGTGCCAGCAGCCCACGACCTCTGGACAGGCTGTACCAAGAGACCCAGTACTTC
TRBV10-3	NA	TRBJ1-2	TRBD1	CAISEMGRDRGNYGYTF	TGTGCCATCAGTGAGATGGGACGGGACAGGGGCAACTATGGCTACACCTTC
TRBV9	once	TRBJ2-1	TRBD1	CASSVGDRLNEQFF	TGTGCCAGCAGCGTAGGGGACAGACTCAATGAGCAGTTCTTC
TRBV7-3	NA	TRBJ1-1	NA	CASSWRAVNTEAFF	TGTGCCAGCAGCTGGAGAGCAGTGAACACTGAAGCTTTCTTT
TRBV28	NA	TRBJ1-2	NA	CASSLPGPYGYTF	TGTGCCAGCAGTTTACCAGGGCCTTATGGCTACACCTTC
TRBV19	NA	TRBJ1-4	NA	CASSNQRGGLDEKLFF	TGTGCCAGTAGTAATCAACGAGGAGGGTTGGATGAAAAACTGTTTTTT
TRBV19	NA	TRBJ2-7	TRBD2	CASSELAGYEQYF	TGTGCCAGTAGTGAGCTAGCGGGATACGAGCAGTACTTC
TRBV4-3	few	TRBJ1-2	TRBD1	CASSQMDRGVGYGYTF	TGCGCCAGCAGCCAAATGGACAGGGGGGTAGGCTATGGCTACACCTTC
TRBV18	once	TRBJ2-7	TRBD1	CASSPRQGSQYEQYF	TGTGCCAGCTCACCACGACAGGGGTCACAGTACGAGCAGTACTTC
TRBV2	NA	TRBJ1-1	NA	CASRAGFGNTEAFF	TGTGCCAGCAGAGCAGGGTTCGGGAACACTGAAGCTTTCTTT
TRBV5-1	NA	TRBJ2-7	TRBD2	CASSPLAGGMSPYEQYF	TGCGCCAGCTCCCCCCTAGCGGGGGGGATGAGCCCCTACGAGCAGTACTTC
TRBV28	NA	TRBJ1-1	NA	CASSLAGFRNTEAFF	TGTGCCAGCAGTTTGGCGGGGTTCCGGAACACTGAAGCTTTCTTT
TRBV5-1	NA	TRBJ1-2	TRBD1	CASSSGQGVGYTF	TGCGCCAGCAGCTCGGGACAGGGAGTTGGCTACACCTTC
TRBV15	NA	TRBJ2-1	TRBD1	CATSIFPGTGTLYSYNEQFF	TGTGCCACCAGCATCTTTCCCGGGACAGGGACCCTTTACTCCTACAATGAGCAGTTCTTC
TRBV30	NA	TRBJ1-6	NA	CAWSLPGYNSPLHF	TGTGCCTGGAGCCTTCCAGGGTACAATTCACCCCTCCACTTT
TRBV18	NA	TRBJ2-3	NA	CASSQWTDTDTQYF	TGTGCCAGCTCACAATGGACAGACACAGATACGCAGTATTTT
TRBV28	NA	TRBJ2-2	NA	CASSLATGELFF	TGTGCCAGCAGCCTGGCAACCGGGGAGCTGTTTTTT
TRBV6-2/TRBV6-3	NA	TRBJ2-5	TRBD2	CASSPSMTSGRTQYF	TGTGCCAGCAGCCCCAGTATGACTAGCGGGAGGACCCAGTACTTC
TRBV5-1	NA	TRBJ1-1	NA	CASEAGPENMNTEAFF	TGCGCCAGCGAGGCGGGCCCCGAAAATATGAACACTGAAGCTTTCTTT
TRBV7-2	NA	TRBJ2-5	TRBD2	CASSFGPGLGGETQYF	TGTGCCAGCAGCTTTGGCCCGGGACTAGGAGGGGAGACCCAGTACTTC
TRBV19	NA	TRBJ2-1	TRBD2	CATGGVSYNEQFF	TGTGCCACGGGGGGAGTCTCCTACAATGAGCAGTTCTTC
TRBV7-2	NA	TRBJ2-7	NA	CASSLVWGPYEQYF	TGTGCCAGCAGCTTAGTGTGGGGGCCCTACGAGCAGTACTTC
TRBV5-6	NA	TRBJ1-2	NA	CASSLKEDDLYGYTF	TGTGCCAGCAGCTTGAAGGAGGACGACCTCTATGGCTACACCTTC